This T cell receptor (beta chain) was sequenced in a study of synovial regulatory T cells in juvenile arthritis. In terms of frequency, this clone is large. Its antigen remains unknown. Study results and caveats: Across patients, iaTreg TCR repertoires were mostly private, partly shared with synovial Teff and blood CPL. Inflammation-associated Treg cells in blood had less TCR diversity than the remaining blood Treg cells.

Germline CDR1 MNHNS, CDR2 SASEGT. The CDR3 length is 14 residues. There is no recorded DNA. Generated by immunoSEQ multiplex PCR, the TCRdb table keeps only in-frame clones and is missing some. This table holds some 400 clones. The J gene is TRBJ2-3, the V gene TRBV6-1; with no DNA, the TCRdb D assignment of TRBD2 cannot be verified. The sequence was obtained from a donor aged 2-35 years with juvenile idiopathic arthritis. Sequencing was done on a sample of Treg cells from blood. The subset is: HLA-DR+ inflammation-associated blood Treg cells. This chain's CDR3 is CASRAGPSTDTQYF.